These 5 T cell receptor beta chains came from one sample sequenced in a study of cytotoxic CD8 clonotypes in ibrutinib-treated CLL (dated by TCRdb to 2020 to 2022). Libraries were made using the immunoSEQ multiplex PCR assay. TCRdb carries this immuneACCESS record with in-frame sequences only. Its versions omit some clonotypes, under half of them owing to an unresolved V gene in the studies checked, with the rest unexplained. This sample holds about 44,000 clones; around 68% were observed only once. The ten most abundant clones make up around 13% of the sample. The label giving this sample's time point can be read as: 12 months on ibrutinib. This material consisted of PBMCs, taken after 12 months of ibrutinib treatment. The receptor set was obtained from a human donor with chronic lymphocytic leukemia.

The V call is TRBV11-1, the J call TRBJ2-5; 7 bases are shared with TRBD2. The CDR3 spans 13 residues. CDR1 SGHAT and CDR2 FQDESV come from the germline V gene (reference sequence). Losses at the gene ends were 1 base for V and 7 bases for J; bases not matched to a gene: 3. The CDR3 spells CASSLGTSVTQYF. CDR3 sequence (DNA): TGTGCCAGCAGCTTAGGCACTAGCGTGACCCAGTACTTC.

V is TRBV4-1 and J is TRBJ2-7; 12 bases line up with TRBD2. V gave up 4 bases and J gave up 3 bases; unmatched junction bases: 4. The CDR3 runs to 15 residues. Germline values: CDR1 MGHRA, CDR2 YSYEKL. The CDR3 sequence is CASSLRTSGDYEQYF. CDR3 coding DNA: TGCGCCAGCAGCCTTCGGACTAGCGGGGACTACGAGCAGTACTTC.

V and J are TRBV5-4 and TRBJ1-3; D gene uncertain. CDR3 length: 14 amino acids. The V gene lost 4 bases and the J gene lost 0 bases, with 8 bases spanning the gap. Germline V lookup: CDR1 SGHNT, CDR2 YYREEE (reference sequence). The CDR3 bases are TGTGCCAGCAGCGCCTCCATCTCTGGAAACACCATATATTTT. Encoded protein: CASSASISGNTIYF.

V gene TRBV9 combines with J gene TRBJ2-3, with unresolved D. The CDR3 has 13 amino acids. Germline V gives CDR1 SGDLS, CDR2 YYNGEE. V was shortened by 0 bases and J by 6 bases, with 8 bases between the two germline ends. DNA for the CDR3: TGTGCCAGCAGCGTAGGGGTTGAGGATACGCAGTATTTT. It translates to CASSVGVEDTQYF.

V is TRBV28 and J is TRBJ1-1; TRBD1 is a possible D gene (6 bases). Germline loops: CDR1 MDHEN, CDR2 SYDVKM. Trimming took 8 bases from V and 5 from J, leaving 12 bases between them. The CDR3 is 12 amino acids. The CDR3 nucleotides are TGTGCCAGCCGAGTTCAGGGGACTGAAGCTTTCTTT. It translates to CASRVQGTEAFF. The full variable domain, completed using reference TRBV28 and TRBJ1-1, is DVKVTQSSRYLVKRTGEKVFLECVQDMDHENMFWYRQDPGLGLRLIYFSYDVKMKEKGDIPEGYSVSREKKERFSLILESASTNQTSMYLCASRVQGTEAFFGQGTRLTVV.